What follows describes a single T cell receptor (beta chain). This specimen belongs to a study of OX40 agonist ivuxolimab in advanced cancers. This CDR3 comprises 15 residues. V shed 1 base and J shed 0 bases, with 7 bases lying between them. In germline, CDR1 is SGHAT, CDR2 FQNNGV. Libraries were prepared by immunoSEQ multiplex PCR; TCRdb keeps only in-frame clonotypes and omits some of them. This sample has more than 75,000 clones, with roughly four fifths found just once. The chain is built from TRBV11-2 and TRBJ2-1; D gene ambiguous. The clonotype originates from an adult with an advanced solid tumor such as melanoma, head and neck, liver or kidney cancer. Material: CD4+ or CD8+ T cells sorted from blood, obtained in a trial of the OX40 agonist ivuxolimab. DNA for the CDR3: TGTGCCAGCAGCTTAGTAAAAAGCTCCTACAATGAGCAGTTCTTC. Residues: CASSLVKSSYNEQFF. Full variable domain (outside the CDR3, taken from reference TRBV11-2 and TRBJ2-1): EAGVAQSPRYKIIEKRQSVAFWCNPISGHATLYWYQQILGQGPKLLIQFQNNGVVDDSQLPKDRFSAERLKGVDSTLKIQPAKLEDSAVYLCASSLVKSSYNEQFFGPGTRLTVL.